This T cell receptor (beta chain) was profiled in a study of blood T cell repertoires in COVID-19 (dated by TCRdb to 2020 to 2021). Broadly, across the study: Samples from collaborators originated in the United States, Italy and Spain and spanned both the acute and convalescent phases of COVID-19. The material from the prospective study consisted of cDNA or gDNA derived from T cells, B-cell-depleted T cells, or PBMCs. Subjects who had been exposed to COVID-19, were actively infected with it, or had recovered from it provided the deeply sampled blood TCRbeta repertoires that made up the dataset. The repertoires were made available in a free public database intended to serve as a resource for research on the immune response to SARS-CoV-2. Samples were obtained from the ongoing ImmuneRACE study (first 160 participants) and from some 1,200 subjects provided by 6 global collaborators. Nearly every sample came with metadata listing a de-identified subject ID, COVID-19 status, age in years and sex. Where available, HLA class I and class II types were taken from metadata supplied by the sample provider and were not determined by assay-based typing.

Participants in the prospective study were enrolled through a virtual design, were aged roughly 18 to 90 years, and lived in 24 United States geographic areas. To assign participants to cohorts, the prospective study relied on clinical history that participants themselves reported in a screening survey and a study questionnaire. For ImmuneRACE Cohort 3, a participant was defined as recovered based on two consecutive negative NP/OP PCR tests, clearance by a healthcare professional, or resolution of symptoms. In the prospective study, mobile phlebotomists collected whole blood, serum and a nasopharyngeal or oropharyngeal swab from each participant. Over an approximately 2-month period, participants in the prospective study had the option of providing additional blood draws and questionnaires. Before DNA extraction, prospective study blood samples were shipped either frozen or at room temperature.

From V the trimming removes 4 bases and from J it removes 4 bases, while the gene matches leave 6 bases of the junction unaccounted for. From the cysteine through the phenylalanine, the CDR3 covers 15 amino acids. The kept DNA is CDR3 alone, 45 bases in frame from the first base. The CDR1 and CDR2 encoded by the germline V gene are MDHEN and SYDVKM. The paper's findings and limits, for the study overall: Clinical and demographic metadata were provided uncurated, with the amount varying by source and participant.

The immunoSEQ Assay, a bias-controlled multiplex PCR, was used to amplify TCRbeta CDR3 regions from genomic DNA. The original methods were these. Within the assay, amplification of reference gene primers was used to estimate how many nucleated cells each sample contained. To quantify the absolute abundance of each unique TCRbeta CDR3 rearrangement, sequence reads were collapsed and filtered. For each sample, productive Simpson clonality was calculated by taking the square root of Simpson's diversity index across productive rearrangements. Held by TCRdb, this immuneACCESS table contains in-frame sequences only and omits some clones. Under half of the omission traces to an unresolved V gene where checked; the cause of the rest is unknown. V, J and clone size were drawn from that table, and D and trimming were deduced from the DNA. This sample has more than 300,000 clones in its table, and around 90% of those were observed once. The ten largest clonotypes hold approximately 1.2% of the sample.

Regarding this clone: The antigen this receptor binds is unknown. Qualities for individual bases were not recorded, and no much larger clone is one base off.

The sample consisted of PBMCs or T cells enriched from blood (not recorded which). This sequence uses TRBV28 and TRBJ1-5; a stretch of 8 junction bases matches TRBD1. The TCR comes from a woman in her late teens or twenties who had recovered from COVID-19. This receptor has the CDR3 CASSSGQGRNQPQHF. The DNA sequence is given as TGTGCCAGCAGTTCCGGACAGGGAAGAAATCAGCCCCAGCATTTT.